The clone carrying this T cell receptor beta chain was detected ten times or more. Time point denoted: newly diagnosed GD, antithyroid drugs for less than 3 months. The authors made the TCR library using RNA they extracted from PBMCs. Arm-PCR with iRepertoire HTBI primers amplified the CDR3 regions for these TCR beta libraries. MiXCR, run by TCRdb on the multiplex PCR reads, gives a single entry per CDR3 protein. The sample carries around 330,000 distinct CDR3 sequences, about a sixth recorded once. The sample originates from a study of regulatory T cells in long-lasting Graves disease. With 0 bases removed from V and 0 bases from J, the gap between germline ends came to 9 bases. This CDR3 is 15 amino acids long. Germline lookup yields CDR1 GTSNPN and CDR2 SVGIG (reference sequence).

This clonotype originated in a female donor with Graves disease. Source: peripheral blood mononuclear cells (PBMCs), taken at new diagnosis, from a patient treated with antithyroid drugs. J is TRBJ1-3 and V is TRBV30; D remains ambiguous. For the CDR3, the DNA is TGTGCCTGGAGTGTGGATGGGGTCTCTGGAAACACCATATATTTT. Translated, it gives CAWSVDGVSGNTIYF.